Here is one TCR beta chain with its context. Its antigen is currently unknown. This sample is part of a study of T cell responses to AZD1222 COVID-19 vaccine. Clones were read by immunoSEQ multiplex PCR, and TCRdb kept only the in-frame ones, dropping some. The sample records 200,000 to 250,000 clones, roughly 91% being singletons. The study's findings and limits: Most donors were white British and more were female, and clonal diversity was possibly underestimated. A reported finding is that nearly half of spike-specific TCRs target unmutated variant regions. Dominant CD4 TCR responses targeted spike regions 160-218 and 743-854. With two AZD1222 doses given, Spike-specific TCR breadth and depth both rose.

The source of this sequence is an adult in good health. This material consisted of peripheral blood, taken on day 0 of MenACWY control vaccination.

CDR3 nucleotides: TGTGCCTGGAGTGTTGCCGTCTACTATGGCTACACCTTC. This codes for CAWSVAVYYGYTF. V gene TRBV30 combines with J gene TRBJ1-2; no definite D call. Trimming cost V 0 bases and J 3 bases, with 8 bases left between them. The CDR3 extends over 13 amino acids. In germline, CDR1 is GTSNPN, CDR2 SVGIG (reference sequence).